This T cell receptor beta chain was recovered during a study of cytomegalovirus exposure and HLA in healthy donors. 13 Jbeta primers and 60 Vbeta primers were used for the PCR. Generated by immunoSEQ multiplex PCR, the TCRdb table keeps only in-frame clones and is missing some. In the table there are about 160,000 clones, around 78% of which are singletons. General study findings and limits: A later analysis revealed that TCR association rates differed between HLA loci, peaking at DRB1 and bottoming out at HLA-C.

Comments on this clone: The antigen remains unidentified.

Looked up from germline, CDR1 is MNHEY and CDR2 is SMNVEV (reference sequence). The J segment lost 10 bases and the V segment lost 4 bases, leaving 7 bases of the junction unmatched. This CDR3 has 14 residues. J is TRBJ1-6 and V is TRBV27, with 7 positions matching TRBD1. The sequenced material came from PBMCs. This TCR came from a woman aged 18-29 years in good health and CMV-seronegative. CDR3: CASSSDRVGSPLHF. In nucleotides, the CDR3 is TGTGCCAGCAGTTCAGACAGGGTAGGATCACCCCTCCACTTT.